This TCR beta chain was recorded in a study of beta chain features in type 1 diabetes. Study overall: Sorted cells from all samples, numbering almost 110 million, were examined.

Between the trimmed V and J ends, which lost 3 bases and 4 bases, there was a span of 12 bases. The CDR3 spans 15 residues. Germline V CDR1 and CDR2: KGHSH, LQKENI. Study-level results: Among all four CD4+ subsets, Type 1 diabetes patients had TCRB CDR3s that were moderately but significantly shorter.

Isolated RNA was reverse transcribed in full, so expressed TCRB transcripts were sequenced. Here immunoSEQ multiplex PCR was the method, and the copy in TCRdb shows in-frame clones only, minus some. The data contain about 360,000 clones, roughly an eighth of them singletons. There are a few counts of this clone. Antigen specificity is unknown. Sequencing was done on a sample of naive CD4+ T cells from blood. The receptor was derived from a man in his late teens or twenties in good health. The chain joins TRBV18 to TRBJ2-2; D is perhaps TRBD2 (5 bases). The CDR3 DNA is TGTGCCAGCTCACCGTTGAATGCGGGCACCGGGGAGCTGTTTTTT. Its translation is CASSPLNAGTGELFF.